This T cell receptor (beta chain) appears in the sequencing data of a study of shared clonotypes between healthy human individuals. Whole-study findings and limits: Researchers sampled blood only, noting tissue repertoires likely differ. Among non-shared clonotypes, generation probabilities were lower than among those shared by all four donors.

This clone was detected only once. Its specificity is unknown. At the DNA level, this CDR3 is encoded by other sequences in the same sample as well. The donor cohort consisted entirely of Caucasian adults residing in Nashville, Tennessee. Sorted-subset replicate PCR reactions contained roughly 200 ng DNA, corresponding to approximately 30,000 T cell genomes. The repertoire was sequenced with immunoSEQ multiplex PCR; TCRdb's copy has only in-frame clones and lacks some. The data show a few million clones, roughly 92% seen once. Germline values: CDR1 SGHTA, CDR2 FQGNSA. The V and J ends lost 1 base and 0 bases respectively, with 1 base between them. The CDR3 contains 13 residues.

The sample consisted of naive CD4+ T cells sorted from blood. The subset: CD45RA+ positively selected. The receptor was isolated from a man between 18 and 29 years old in good health. The chain couples TRBV7-2 to TRBJ2-4, with D uncertain. The CDR3 DNA is TGTGCCAGCAGCTTAGTAGCCAAAAACATTCAGTACTTC. Translated, it gives CASSLVAKNIQYF.